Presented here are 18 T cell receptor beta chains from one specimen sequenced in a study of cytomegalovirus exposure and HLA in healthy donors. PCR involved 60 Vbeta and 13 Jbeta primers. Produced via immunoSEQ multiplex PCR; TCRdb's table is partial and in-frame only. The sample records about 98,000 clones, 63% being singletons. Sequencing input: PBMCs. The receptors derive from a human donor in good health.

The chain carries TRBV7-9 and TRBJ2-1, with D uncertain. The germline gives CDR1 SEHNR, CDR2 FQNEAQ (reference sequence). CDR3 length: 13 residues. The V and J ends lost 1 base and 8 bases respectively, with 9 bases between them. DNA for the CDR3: TGTGCCAGCAGCTTAGTGACTGTCCATGAGCAGTTCTTC. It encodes CASSLVTVHEQFF.

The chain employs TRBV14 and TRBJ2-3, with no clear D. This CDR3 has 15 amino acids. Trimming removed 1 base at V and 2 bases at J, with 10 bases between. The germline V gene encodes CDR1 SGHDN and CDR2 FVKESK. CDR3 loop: CASSQVGQNTDTQYF. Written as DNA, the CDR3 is TGTGCCAGCAGCCAAGTGGGCCAGAACACAGATACGCAGTATTTT.

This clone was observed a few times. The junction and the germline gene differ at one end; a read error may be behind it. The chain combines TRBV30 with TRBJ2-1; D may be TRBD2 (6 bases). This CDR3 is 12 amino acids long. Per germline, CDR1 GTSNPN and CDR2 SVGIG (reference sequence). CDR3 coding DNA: TGTGCCTGGAGTGTGTCAGGCTACGAGCGGGTCTTC. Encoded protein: CAWSVSGYERVF.

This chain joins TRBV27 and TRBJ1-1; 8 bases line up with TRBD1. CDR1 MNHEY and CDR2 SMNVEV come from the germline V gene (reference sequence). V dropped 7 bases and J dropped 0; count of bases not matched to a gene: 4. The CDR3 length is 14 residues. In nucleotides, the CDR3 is TGTGCCAGCATCAGACAGGGGTTGAACACTGAAGCTTTCTTT. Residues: CASIRQGLNTEAFF.

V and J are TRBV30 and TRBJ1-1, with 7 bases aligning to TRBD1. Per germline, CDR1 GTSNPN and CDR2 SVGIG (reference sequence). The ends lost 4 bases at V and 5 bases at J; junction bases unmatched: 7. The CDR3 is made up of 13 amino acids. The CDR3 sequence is CAWMTGPGTEAFF. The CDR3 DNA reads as TGTGCCTGGATGACAGGGCCCGGGACTGAAGCTTTCTTT.

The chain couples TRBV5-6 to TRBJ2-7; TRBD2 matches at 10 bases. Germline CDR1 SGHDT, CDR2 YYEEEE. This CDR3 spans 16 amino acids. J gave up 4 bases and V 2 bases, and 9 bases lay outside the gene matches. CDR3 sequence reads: CASSLFRGTSEYEQYF. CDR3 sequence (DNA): TGTGCCAGCAGCTTATTCCGAGGGACTAGCGAGTACGAGCAGTACTTC.

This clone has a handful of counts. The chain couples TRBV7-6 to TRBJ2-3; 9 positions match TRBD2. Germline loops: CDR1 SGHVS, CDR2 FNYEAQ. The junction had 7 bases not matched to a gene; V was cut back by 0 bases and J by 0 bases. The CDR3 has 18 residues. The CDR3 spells CASSLAQLAGSSTDTQYF. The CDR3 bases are TGTGCCAGCAGCTTAGCGCAGCTAGCGGGATCTAGCACAGATACGCAGTATTTT.

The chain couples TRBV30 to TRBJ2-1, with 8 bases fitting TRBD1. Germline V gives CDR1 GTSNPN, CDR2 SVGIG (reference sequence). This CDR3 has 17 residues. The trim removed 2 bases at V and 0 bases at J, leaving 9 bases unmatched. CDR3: CAWSQGAVLDSYNEQFF. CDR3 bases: TGTGCCTGGAGTCAGGGGGCCGTGCTGGACTCCTACAATGAGCAGTTCTTC. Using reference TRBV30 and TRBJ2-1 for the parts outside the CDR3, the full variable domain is SQTIHQWPATLVQPVGSPLSLECTVEGTSNPNLYWYRQAAGRGLQLLFYSVGIGQISSEVPQNLSASRPQDRQFILSSKKLLLSDSGFYLCAWSQGAVLDSYNEQFFGPGTRLTVL.

The chain's CDR3 is CASSPDREYTEAFF. The CDR3 DNA reads TGTGCCAGCAGCCCAGACAGGGAATACACTGAAGCTTTCTTT. The V call is TRBV7-9, the J call TRBJ1-1, with TRBD1 matching 7 bases. J was trimmed by 3 bases and V by 5 bases; bases with no gene match: 6. From germline, CDR1 is SEHNR and CDR2 FQNEAQ (reference sequence). There are 14 residues in the CDR3.

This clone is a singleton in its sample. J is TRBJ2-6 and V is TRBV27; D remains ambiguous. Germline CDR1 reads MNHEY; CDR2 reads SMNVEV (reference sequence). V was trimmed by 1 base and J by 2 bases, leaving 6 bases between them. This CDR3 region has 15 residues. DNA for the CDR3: TGTGCCAGCAGTTTATTACTAACTGGGGCCAACGTCCTGACTTTC. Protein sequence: CASSLLLTGANVLTF.

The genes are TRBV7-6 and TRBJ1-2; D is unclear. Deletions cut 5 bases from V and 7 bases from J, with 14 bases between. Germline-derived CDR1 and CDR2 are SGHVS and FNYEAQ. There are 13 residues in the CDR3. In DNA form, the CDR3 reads TGTGCCAGCAGCCGCTCCCAGGCGGGTGGCTACACCTTC. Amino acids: CASSRSQAGGYTF.

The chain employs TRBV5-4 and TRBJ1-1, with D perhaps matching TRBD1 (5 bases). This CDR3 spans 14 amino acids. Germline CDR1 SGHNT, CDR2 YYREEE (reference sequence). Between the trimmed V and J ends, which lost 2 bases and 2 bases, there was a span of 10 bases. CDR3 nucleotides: TGTGCCAGCAGCTTAGACGGGGGTAACACTGAAGCTTTCTTT. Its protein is CASSLDGGNTEAFF.

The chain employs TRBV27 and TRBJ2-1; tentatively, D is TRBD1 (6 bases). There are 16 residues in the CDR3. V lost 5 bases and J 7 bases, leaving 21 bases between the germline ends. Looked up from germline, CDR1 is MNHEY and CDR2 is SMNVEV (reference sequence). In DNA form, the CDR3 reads TGTGCCAGCAGTCCTACCGGGACCCCGACAGGAAATGAGCAGTTCTTC. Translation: CASSPTGTPTGNEQFF.

CDR3 in DNA: TGTGCCAGCAGTGGTAGCGCCCCCTCCTACGAGCAGTACTTC. Translating gives CASSGSAPSYEQYF. This chain uses TRBV28 with TRBJ2-7; maybe TRBD2 (5 bases). The germline V gene encodes CDR1 MDHEN and CDR2 SYDVKM. The CDR3 has 14 residues. Trimming removed 5 bases at V and 0 bases at J, with 11 bases between.

CDR3 sequence (DNA): TGTGCCAGCAGCTTAAGACTAGCGGGAAGCGGGGAGCTGTTTTTT. Amino acid sequence: CASSLRLAGSGELFF. The chain is built from TRBV7-9 and TRBJ2-2; 11 nucleotides line up with TRBD2. The V segment lost 2 bases and the J segment 7 bases; nucleotides outside the gene matches: 3. From germline, CDR1 is SEHNR and CDR2 FQNEAQ (reference sequence). This CDR3 has 15 amino acids.

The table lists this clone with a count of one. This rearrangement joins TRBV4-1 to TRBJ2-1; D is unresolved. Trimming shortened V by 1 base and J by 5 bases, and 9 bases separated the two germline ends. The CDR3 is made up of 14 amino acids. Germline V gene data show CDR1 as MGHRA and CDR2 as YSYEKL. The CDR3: CASSQVVSNNEQFF. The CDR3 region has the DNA TGCGCCAGCAGCCAAGTCGTGAGCAACAATGAGCAGTTCTTC.

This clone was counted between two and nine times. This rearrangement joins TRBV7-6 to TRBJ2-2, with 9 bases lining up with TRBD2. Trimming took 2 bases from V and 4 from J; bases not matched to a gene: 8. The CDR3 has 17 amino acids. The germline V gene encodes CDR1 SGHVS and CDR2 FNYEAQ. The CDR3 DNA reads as TGTGCCAGCAGCTTAACACCCAGCGGGGGGCGCACCGGGGAGCTGTTTTTT. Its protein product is CASSLTPSGGRTGELFF.

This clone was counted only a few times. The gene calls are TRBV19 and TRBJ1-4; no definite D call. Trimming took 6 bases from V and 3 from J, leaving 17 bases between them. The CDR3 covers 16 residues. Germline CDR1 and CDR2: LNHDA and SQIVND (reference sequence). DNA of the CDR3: TGTGCCAGTAGAGTAGCCCGATCGGTGGCTAATGAAAAACTGTTTTTT. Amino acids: CASRVARSVANEKLFF.